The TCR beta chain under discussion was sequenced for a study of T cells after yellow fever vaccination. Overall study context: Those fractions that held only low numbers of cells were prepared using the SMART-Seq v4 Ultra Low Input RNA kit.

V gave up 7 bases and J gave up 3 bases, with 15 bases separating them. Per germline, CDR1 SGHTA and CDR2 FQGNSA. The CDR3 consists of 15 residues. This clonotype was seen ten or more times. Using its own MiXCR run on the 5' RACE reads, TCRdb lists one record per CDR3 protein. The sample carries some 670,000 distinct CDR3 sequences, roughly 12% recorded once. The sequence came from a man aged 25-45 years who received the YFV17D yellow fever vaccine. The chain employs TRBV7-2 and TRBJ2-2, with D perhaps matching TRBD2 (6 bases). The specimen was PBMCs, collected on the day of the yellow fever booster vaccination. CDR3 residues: CASTEGSGYTGELFF. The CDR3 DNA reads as TGTGCCAGCACCGAAGGGAGCGGGTACACCGGGGAGCTGTTTTTT.